In this sample, the clone carrying this T cell receptor (beta chain) turned up many times. The target antigen is unknown. TCRdb fed the reads into MiXCR, producing one record per CDR3 protein. The table records 45,000 to 75,000 distinct CDR3 sequences, 25% to 40% of them present only once. This CDR3 is 13 amino acids long. With 4 bases removed from V and 9 bases from J, the gap between germline ends came to 15 bases. The germline gives CDR1 SGHTA, CDR2 FQGNSA. The data were obtained in a study of T cell repertoires in cytomegalovirus infection. Study background: Indications of both CMV infection and matching HLA type were provided by public TCR beta signatures.

General study results and limits: CMV-specific TCR beta clonotypes restricted by HLA-C were the ones dominating the ex vivo response. The study identified carriers of CMV plus the relevant HLA from cumulative public TCR beta family frequency.

Material for sequencing was PBMCs, sequenced either directly or after in vitro stimulation (not recorded which). The sequence derives from a human donor in good health (CMV status not recorded). Some clones in this sample may be carry-over from other donors' samples. The chain uses TRBV7-2 and TRBJ1-2; D not certain. CDR3 region: CASSYTRGESYTF. CDR3 DNA sequence: TGTGCCAGCAGCTACACTAGAGGCGAGAGCTACACCTTC.